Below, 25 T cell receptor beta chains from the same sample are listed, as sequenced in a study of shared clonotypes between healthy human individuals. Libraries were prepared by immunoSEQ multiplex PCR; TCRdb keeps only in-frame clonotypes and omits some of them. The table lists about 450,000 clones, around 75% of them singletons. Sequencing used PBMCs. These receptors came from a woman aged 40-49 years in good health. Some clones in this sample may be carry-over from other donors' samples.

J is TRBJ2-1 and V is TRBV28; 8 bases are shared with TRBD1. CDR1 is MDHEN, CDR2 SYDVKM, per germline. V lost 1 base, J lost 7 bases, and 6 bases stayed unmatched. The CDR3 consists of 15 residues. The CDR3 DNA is TGTGCCAGCAGTTTATTGCAGGGGGCAGTGAATGAGCAGTTCTTC. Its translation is CASSLLQGAVNEQFF.

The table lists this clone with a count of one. The CDR3, as DNA: TGTGCCAGCAGCTCACGACTAGCGGGAGGCCCTGAGCAGTTCTTC. This translates into CASSSRLAGGPEQFF. The chain employs TRBV7-2 and TRBJ2-1; 13 bases map to TRBD2. Per germline, CDR1 SGHTA and CDR2 FQGNSA. The CDR3 is 15 amino acids. Germline trimming cut 4 bases from V and 9 bases from J; bases unmatched to any gene: 6.

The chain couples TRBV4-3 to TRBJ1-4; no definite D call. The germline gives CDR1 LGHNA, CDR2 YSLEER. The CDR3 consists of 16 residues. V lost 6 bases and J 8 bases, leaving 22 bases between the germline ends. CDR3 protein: CASSSVVGRGREKLFF. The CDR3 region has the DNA TGCGCCAGCAGTTCCGTAGTGGGCCGGGGAAGGGAAAAACTGTTTTTT.

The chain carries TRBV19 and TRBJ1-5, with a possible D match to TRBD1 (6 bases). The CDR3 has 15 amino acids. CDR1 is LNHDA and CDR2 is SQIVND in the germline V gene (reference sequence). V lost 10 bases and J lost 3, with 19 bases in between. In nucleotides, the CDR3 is TGTGCCACCAAAGGGAAGAACAGGGCCAATCAGCCCCAGCATTTT. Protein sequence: CATKGKNRANQPQHF.

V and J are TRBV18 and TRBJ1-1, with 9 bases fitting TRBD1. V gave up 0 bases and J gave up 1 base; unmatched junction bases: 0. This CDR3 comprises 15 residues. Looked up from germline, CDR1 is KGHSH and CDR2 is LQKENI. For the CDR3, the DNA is TGTGCCAGCTCACCACCGGGACAGGGGAACACTGAAGCTTTCTTT. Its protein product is CASSPPGQGNTEAFF.

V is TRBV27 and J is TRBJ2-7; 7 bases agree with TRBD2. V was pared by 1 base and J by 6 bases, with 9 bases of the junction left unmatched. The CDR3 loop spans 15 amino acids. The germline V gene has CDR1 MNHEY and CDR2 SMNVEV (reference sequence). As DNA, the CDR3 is TGTGCCAGCAGTTTATTCCCGGGAGGCCCAGGCGAGCAGTACTTC. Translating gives CASSLFPGGPGEQYF.

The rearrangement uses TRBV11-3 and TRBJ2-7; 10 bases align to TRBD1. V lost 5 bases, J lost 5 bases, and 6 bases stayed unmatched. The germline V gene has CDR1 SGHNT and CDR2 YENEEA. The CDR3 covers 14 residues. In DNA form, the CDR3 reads TGTGCCAGCAGCCCCCGGGACAGGGGCCACGAGCAGTACTTC. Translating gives CASSPRDRGHEQYF.

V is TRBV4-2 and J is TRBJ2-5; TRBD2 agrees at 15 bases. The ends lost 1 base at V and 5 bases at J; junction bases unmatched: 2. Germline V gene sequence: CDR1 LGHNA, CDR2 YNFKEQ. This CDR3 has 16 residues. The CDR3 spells CASSQGTSGRGETQYF. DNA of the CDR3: TGTGCCAGCAGCCAAGGGACTAGCGGGAGGGGTGAGACCCAGTACTTC.

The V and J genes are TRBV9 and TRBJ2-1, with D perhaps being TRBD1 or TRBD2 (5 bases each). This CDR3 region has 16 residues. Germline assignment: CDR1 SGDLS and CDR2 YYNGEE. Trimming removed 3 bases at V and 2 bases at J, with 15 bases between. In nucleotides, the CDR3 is TGTGCCAGCAGCGGAGATTGGGACCACGCCTACAATGAGCAGTTCTTC. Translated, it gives CASSGDWDHAYNEQFF.

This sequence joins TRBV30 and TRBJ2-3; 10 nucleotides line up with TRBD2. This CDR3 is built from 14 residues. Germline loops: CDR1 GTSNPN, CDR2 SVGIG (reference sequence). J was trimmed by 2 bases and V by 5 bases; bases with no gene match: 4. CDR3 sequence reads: CAWFSGRYTDTQYF. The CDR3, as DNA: TGTGCCTGGTTTAGCGGGAGGTACACAGATACGCAGTATTTT.

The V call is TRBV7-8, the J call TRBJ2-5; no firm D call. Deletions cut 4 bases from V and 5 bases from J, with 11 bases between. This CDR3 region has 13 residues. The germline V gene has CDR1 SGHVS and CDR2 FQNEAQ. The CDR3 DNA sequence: TGTGCCAGCAGCTCGAGTCCGTGGGAGACCCAGTACTTC. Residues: CASSSSPWETQYF.

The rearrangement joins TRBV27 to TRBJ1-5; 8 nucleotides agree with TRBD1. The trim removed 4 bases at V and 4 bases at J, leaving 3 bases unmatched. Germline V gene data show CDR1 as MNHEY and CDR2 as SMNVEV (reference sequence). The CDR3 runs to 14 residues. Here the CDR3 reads CASSYRDRNQPQHF. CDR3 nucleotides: TGTGCCAGCAGTTACCGGGACAGGAATCAGCCCCAGCATTTT.

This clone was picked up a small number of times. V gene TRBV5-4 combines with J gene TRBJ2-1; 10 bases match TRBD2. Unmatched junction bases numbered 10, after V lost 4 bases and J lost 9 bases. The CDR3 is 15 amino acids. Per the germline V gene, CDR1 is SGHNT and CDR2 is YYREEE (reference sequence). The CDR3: CASSTRTSGISEQFF. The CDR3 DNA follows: TGTGCCAGCAGCACCAGGACTAGCGGCATTTCTGAGCAGTTCTTC.

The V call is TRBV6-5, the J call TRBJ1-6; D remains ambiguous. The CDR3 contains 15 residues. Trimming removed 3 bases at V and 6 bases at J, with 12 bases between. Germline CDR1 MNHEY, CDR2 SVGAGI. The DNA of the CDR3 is TGTGCCAGCAGTTATCGAGGTACCGGTAATTCACCCCTCCACTTT. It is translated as CASSYRGTGNSPLHF.

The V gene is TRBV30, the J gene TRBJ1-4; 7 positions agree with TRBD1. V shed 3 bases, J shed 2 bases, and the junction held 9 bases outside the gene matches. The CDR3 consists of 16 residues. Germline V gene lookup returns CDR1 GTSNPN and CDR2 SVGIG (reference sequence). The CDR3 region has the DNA TGTGCCTGGAGGGGGTACAGGGGATCGACTAATGAAAAACTGTTTTTT. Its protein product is CAWRGYRGSTNEKLFF.

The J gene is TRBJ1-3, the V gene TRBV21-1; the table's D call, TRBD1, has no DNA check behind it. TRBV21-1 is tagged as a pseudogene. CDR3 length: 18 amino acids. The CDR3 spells CASSNRQLLNLSGNTIYF. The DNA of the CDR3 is TGTGCCAGCAGCAACCGACAGTTGCTCAACCTCTCTGGAAACACCATATATTTT.

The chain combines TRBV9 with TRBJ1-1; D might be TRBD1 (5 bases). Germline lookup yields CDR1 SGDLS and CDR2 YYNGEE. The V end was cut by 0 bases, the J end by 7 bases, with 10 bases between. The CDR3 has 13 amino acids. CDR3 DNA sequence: TGTGCCAGCAGCGTAGGGGACGGAAATGAAGCTTTCTTT. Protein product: CASSVGDGNEAFF.

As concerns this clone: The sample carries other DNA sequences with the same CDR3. This CDR3 reads CASSYGQGHTEAFF. Written as DNA, the CDR3 is TGTGCCAGCAGTTACGGACAGGGTCACACTGAAGCTTTCTTT. The chain employs TRBV6-5 and TRBJ1-1; 8 bases fit TRBD1. There are 14 residues in the CDR3. The junction had 2 bases not matched to a gene; V was cut back by 2 bases and J by 3 bases. Germline loops: CDR1 MNHEY, CDR2 SVGAGI.

CDR3 sequence (DNA): TGTGCCAGCAGCTTAGGGGGACCGTACGAGCAGTACTTC. Protein: CASSLGGPYEQYF. The chain is built from TRBV11-2 and TRBJ2-7; perhaps D is TRBD1 or TRBD2 (5 bases each). V shed 1 base and J shed 4 bases, with 8 bases lying between them. Germline V gene data show CDR1 as SGHAT and CDR2 as FQNNGV. The CDR3 sequence is 13 residues long.

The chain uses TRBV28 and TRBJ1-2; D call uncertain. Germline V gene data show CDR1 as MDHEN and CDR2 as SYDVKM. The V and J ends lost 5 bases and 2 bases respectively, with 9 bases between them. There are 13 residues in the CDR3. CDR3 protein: CASSPGPNYGYTF. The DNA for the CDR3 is TGTGCCAGCAGTCCCGGCCCGAACTATGGCTACACCTTC.

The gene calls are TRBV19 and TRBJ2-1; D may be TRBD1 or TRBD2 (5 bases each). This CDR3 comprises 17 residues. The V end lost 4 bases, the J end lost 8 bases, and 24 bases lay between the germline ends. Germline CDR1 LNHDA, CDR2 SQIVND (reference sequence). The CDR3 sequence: CASSRFRPGPAGDEQFF. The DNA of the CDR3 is TGTGCCAGTAGTAGGTTTCGGCCGGGACCAGCCGGGGATGAGCAGTTCTTC.

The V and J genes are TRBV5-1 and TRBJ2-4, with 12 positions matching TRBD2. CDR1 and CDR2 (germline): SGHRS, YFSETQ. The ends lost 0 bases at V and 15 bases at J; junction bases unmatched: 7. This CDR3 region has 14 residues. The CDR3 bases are TGCGCCAGCAGCTTGGAGCTAGCGGGAGGGATTTCGTACTTC. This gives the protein CASSLELAGGISYF.

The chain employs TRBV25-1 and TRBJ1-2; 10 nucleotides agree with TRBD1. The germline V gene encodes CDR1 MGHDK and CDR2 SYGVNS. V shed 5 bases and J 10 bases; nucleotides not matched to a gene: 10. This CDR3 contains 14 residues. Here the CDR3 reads CASSYLDRGTDYTF. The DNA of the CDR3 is TGTGCCAGCAGTTACCTGGACAGGGGGACGGACTACACCTTC.

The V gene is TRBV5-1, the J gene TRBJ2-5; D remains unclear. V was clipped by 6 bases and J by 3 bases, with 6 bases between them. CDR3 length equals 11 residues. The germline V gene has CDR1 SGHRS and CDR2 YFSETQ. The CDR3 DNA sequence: TGCGCCAGCAAAGGAGAAGAGACCCAGTACTTC. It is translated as CASKGEETQYF.

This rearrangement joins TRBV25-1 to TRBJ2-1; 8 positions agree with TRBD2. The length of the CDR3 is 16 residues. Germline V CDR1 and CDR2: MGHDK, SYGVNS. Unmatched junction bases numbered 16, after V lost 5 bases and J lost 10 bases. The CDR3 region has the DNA TGTGCCAGCAGTTCACTGGGACTAGGGGGTGGAGGGGAGCAGTTCTTC. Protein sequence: CASSSLGLGGGGEQFF.